This entry is about one TCR beta chain. V was pared by 4 bases and J by 2 bases, with 4 bases of the junction left unmatched. The CDR3 sequence is 15 residues long. CDR1 is LGHDT and CDR2 is YNNKEL in the germline V gene (reference sequence). The source of the sample is a study of Ad26.COV2.S vaccination and SARS-CoV-2 variants. TCRdb's table, derived via immunoSEQ multiplex PCR, lists solely in-frame clones and lacks some. The sample holds about 97,000 clones; roughly 75% are singletons and the top ten take roughly 17%. The specimen comprised peripheral blood, sampled after recovery from COVID-19. V and J are TRBV3-1 (or the pseudogene TRBV3-2) and TRBJ1-3; 8 nucleotides line up with TRBD1. The sequence was collected from a human donor who had recovered from COVID-19. Written as DNA, the CDR3 is TGTGCCAGCAGCCTTACAGGGGGAGCTGGAAACACCATATATTTT. Amino acid sequence: CASSLTGGAGNTIYF.